This TCR beta chain was profiled in a study of blood T cell repertoires in COVID-19 (dated by TCRdb to about 2020). Regarding the complete study: Samples covering the acute and convalescent phases of COVID-19 were provided by collaborators in the United States, Italy and Spain. The prospective study material was composed of cDNA or gDNA derived from T cells, B-cell-depleted T cells, or PBMCs. The dataset comprised deeply sampled blood TCRbeta repertoires from subjects exposed to, actively infected with, or recovered from COVID-19. The repertoires were made available in a free public database intended to serve as a resource for research on the immune response to SARS-CoV-2. The samples were drawn from the first 160 participants of the ongoing ImmuneRACE study and from 950 to 1,500 subjects provided by 6 global collaborators. The sample metadata nearly always contained a de-identified subject ID, COVID-19 status, age in years and sex. Where available, HLA class I and class II types were obtained from metadata supplied by the sample provider rather than from assay-based typing.

TCRbeta CDR3 regions were amplified from genomic DNA by means of the immunoSEQ Assay, a bias-controlled multiplex PCR. The paper's processing steps were these. Within the assay, amplification of reference gene primers was used to estimate how many nucleated cells each sample contained. To quantify the absolute abundance of each unique TCRbeta CDR3 rearrangement, sequence reads were collapsed and filtered. For each sample, productive Simpson clonality was calculated as the square root of Simpson's diversity index across productive rearrangements. Drawn from immuneACCESS, this table holds only the in-frame rearrangements with V and J called that TCRdb kept. Clones are partly lost; checked studies trace under half to an unresolved V gene and leave the rest unexplained. From that table come the V and J calls and clone size; the DNA was used to work out D and trimming. For this sample the table gives 150,000 or so clones, of which around 84% were detected only once. Around 6.7% of the sample belongs to the ten largest clones.

Broader findings and caveats from the paper: Clinical and demographic metadata were provided uncurated, with the amount varying by source and participant.

V lost 3 bases and J lost 8 bases, and the count of bases not matched to a germline gene is 3. CDR1 and CDR2 are read off the germline V gene as SGDLS and YYNGEE. The CDR3 covers 15 residues, taking in both the cysteine and the phenylalanine. Left in the record is the CDR3 DNA by itself, 45 bases read in frame from the first base. Of note for this clone: No cognate antigen has been identified for it. Base qualities are not recorded, but no much larger clone differs from it by a single base.

Each collaborating institution followed its own protocols to collect whole blood in K2EDTA tubes. Collaborator samples were shipped for TCRbeta analysis as frozen whole blood, isolated PBMCs, or DNA extracted from either sample type. Here the chain combines TRBV9 and TRBJ1-6; the central 12 bases match TRBD1. The source is a woman between 50 and 59 years old in a cohort sampled during active or convalescent COVID-19. The source material was peripheral blood. The nucleotide sequence is given as TGTGCCAGCAGCGGGGGACAGGGGGCTTATTCACCCCTCCACTTT. It translates as CASSGGQGAYSPLHF.